The T cell receptor beta chain under discussion was sequenced for a study of T cell repertoires in cytomegalovirus infection. For the study at large: In public TCR beta signatures, there were indications of both CMV infection and matching HLA type.

MiXCR, applied by TCRdb to the reads, yields one record per CDR3 protein. The repertoire holds hundreds of thousands of distinct CDR3 sequences, with 15% to 20% as singletons. Whole-study results and caveats: Pooled public TCR beta family frequency picked out CMV carriers with the relevant HLA. The ex vivo response was dominated by HLA-C-restricted CMV-specific TCR beta clonotypes.

CDR3 length equals 19 residues. Germline CDR1 reads SEHNR; CDR2 reads FQNEAQ (reference sequence). V was pared by 5 bases and J by 0 bases, with 13 bases of the junction left unmatched. This clonotype was found a few times. Its matching antigen is unknown. The sample was PBMCs. The rearrangement joins TRBV7-9 to TRBJ1-1; TRBD1 agrees at 12 bases. The TCR was taken from a human donor in good health (CMV status not recorded). Some clones in this sample may be carry-over from other donors' samples. CDR3 DNA sequence: TGTGCCAGCAGCCCGATGGGTGGGACAGGGGGCGAGGTGAACACTGAAGCTTTCTTT. Translated: CASSPMGGTGGEVNTEAFF.